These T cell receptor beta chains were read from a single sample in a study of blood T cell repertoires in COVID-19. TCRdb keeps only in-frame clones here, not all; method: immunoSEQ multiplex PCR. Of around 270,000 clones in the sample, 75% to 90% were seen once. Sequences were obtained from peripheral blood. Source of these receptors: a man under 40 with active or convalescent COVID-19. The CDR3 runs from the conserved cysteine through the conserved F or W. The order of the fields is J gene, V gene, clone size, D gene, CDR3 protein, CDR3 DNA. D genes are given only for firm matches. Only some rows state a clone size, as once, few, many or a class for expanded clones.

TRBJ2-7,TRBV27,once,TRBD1,CASSLIGQGAGEQYF,TGTGCCAGCAGTTTAATAGGGCAGGGGGCAGGGGAGCAGTACTTC
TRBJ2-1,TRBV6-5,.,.,CASSYSYNEYYNEQFF,TGTGCCAGCAGTTACTCTTATAACGAGTATTACAATGAGCAGTTCTTC
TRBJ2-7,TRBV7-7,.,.,CASSLLAGITYEQYF,TGTGCCAGCAGCTTGCTGGCAGGGATTACCTACGAGCAGTACTTC
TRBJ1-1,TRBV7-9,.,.,CASSLAGQEAFF,TGTGCCAGCAGCTTAGCGGGACAAGAAGCTTTCTTT
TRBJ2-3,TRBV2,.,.,CASSGGAAGTDTQYF,TGTGCCAGCAGCGGCGGTGCGGCCGGCACAGATACGCAGTATTTT
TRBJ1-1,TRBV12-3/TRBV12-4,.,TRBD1,CASRTGRTEAFF,TGTGCCAGCAGGACAGGGCGGACTGAAGCTTTCTTT
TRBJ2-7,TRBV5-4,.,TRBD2,CASSRASGGPYEQYF,TGTGCCAGCAGCCGAGCCAGCGGGGGACCCTACGAGCAGTACTTC
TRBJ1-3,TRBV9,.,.,CASSPPSGNTIYF,TGTGCCAGCAGCCCCCCGTCTGGAAACACCATATATTTT
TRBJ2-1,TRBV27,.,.,CASSDRDSYNEQFF,TGTGCCAGCAGTGACCGGGACTCCTACAATGAGCAGTTCTTC
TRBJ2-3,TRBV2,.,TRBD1,CASSGDRGLTDTQYF,TGTGCCAGCAGTGGGGACAGGGGGCTAACAGATACGCAGTATTTT
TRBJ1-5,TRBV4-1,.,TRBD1,CASSQDHPGTGSAQPQHF,TGCGCCAGCAGCCAAGATCACCCGGGGACAGGGTCGGCTCAGCCCCAGCATTTT
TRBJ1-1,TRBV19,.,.,CASTREVGTEAFF,TGTGCCAGCACCCGGGAGGTCGGCACTGAAGCTTTCTTT
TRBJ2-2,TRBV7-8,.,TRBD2,CASSPLAGAPGGELFF,TGTGCCAGCAGCCCGCTAGCGGGGGCGCCCGGCGGGGAGCTGTTTTTT
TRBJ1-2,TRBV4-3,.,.,CASSQEPGGMATF,TGCGCCAGCAGCCAAGAACCGGGAGGGATGGCCACCTTC
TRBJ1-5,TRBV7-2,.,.,CASSYRGGAVNQPQHF,TGTGCCAGCAGCTACCGAGGGGGGGCAGTCAATCAGCCCCAGCATTTT
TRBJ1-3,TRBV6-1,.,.,CASSELQRGYFGNTIYF,TGTGCCAGCAGTGAATTACAGCGGGGGTATTTCGGAAACACCATATATTTT
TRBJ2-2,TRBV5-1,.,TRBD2,CASSLERGLAYTGELFF,TGCGCCAGCAGCTTGGAAAGGGGACTAGCGTATACCGGGGAGCTGTTTTTT
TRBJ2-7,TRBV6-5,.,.,CAIRSEVMFLEQYF,TGTGCCATCCGTAGCGAGGTAATGTTCCTCGAGCAGTACTTC
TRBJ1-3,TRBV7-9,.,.,CASSLARRSGNTIYF,TGTGCCAGCAGCTTAGCACGTAGATCTGGAAACACCATATATTTT
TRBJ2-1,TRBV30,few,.,CAWSHREEEQFF,TGTGCCTGGAGTCACAGGGAAGAGGAGCAGTTCTTC
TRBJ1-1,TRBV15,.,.,CATSRVLEGNTEAFF,TGTGCCACCAGCAGAGTTCTTGAGGGGAACACTGAAGCTTTCTTT
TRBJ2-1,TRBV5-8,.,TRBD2,CASSLGRYAGGFEQFF,TGTGCCAGCAGCTTGGGACGATATGCGGGGGGTTTCGAGCAGTTCTTC
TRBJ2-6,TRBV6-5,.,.,CASSPRSGGANVLTF,TGTGCCAGCAGTCCCCGGTCCGGGGGGGCCAACGTCCTGACTTTC
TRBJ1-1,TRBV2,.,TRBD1,CASRRDRGIVTEAFF,TGTGCCAGTCGAAGGGACAGGGGGATTGTCACTGAAGCTTTCTTT
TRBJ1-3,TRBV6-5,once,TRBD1,CASNQGQGTGNTIYF,TGTGCCAGCAACCAAGGACAGGGGACTGGAAACACCATATATTTT
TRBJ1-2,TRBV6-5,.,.,CASSYGATYGYTF,TGTGCCAGCAGTTACGGGGCCACCTATGGCTACACCTTC